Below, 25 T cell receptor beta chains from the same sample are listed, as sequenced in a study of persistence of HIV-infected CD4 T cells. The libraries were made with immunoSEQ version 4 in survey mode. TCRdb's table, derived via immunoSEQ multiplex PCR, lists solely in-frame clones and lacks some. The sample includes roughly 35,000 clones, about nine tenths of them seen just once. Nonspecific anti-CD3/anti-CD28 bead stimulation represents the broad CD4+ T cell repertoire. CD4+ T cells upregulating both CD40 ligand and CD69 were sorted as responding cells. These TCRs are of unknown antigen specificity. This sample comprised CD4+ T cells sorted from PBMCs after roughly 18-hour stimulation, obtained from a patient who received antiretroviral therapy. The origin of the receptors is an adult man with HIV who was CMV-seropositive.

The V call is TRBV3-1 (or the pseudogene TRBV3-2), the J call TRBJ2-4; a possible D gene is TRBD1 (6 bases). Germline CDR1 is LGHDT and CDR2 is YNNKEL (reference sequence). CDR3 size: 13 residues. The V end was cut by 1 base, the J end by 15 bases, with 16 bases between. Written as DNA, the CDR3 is TGTGCCAGCAGCCAAGTAGGGTCACAGGGCCCGTACTTC. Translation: CASSQVGSQGPYF.

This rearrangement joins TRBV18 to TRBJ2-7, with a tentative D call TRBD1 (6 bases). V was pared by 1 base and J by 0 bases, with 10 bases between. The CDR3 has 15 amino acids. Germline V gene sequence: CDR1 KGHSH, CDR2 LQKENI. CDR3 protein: CASSPQDSFSYEQYF. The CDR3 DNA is TGTGCCAGCTCACCACAGGACAGTTTCTCCTACGAGCAGTACTTC.

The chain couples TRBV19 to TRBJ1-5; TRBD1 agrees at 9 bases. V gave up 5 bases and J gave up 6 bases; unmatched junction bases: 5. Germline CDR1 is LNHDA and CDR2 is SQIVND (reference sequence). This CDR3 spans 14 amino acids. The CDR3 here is CASSPTGGVQPQHF. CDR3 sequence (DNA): TGTGCCAGTAGTCCCACAGGGGGCGTTCAGCCCCAGCATTTT.

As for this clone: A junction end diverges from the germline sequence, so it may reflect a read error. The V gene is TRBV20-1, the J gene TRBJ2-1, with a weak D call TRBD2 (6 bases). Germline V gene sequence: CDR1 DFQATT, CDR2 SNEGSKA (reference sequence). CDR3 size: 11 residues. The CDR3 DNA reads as TGCAGTCGGGACTCCCACAATGAGCAGTTCTTC. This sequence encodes CSRDSHNEQFF.

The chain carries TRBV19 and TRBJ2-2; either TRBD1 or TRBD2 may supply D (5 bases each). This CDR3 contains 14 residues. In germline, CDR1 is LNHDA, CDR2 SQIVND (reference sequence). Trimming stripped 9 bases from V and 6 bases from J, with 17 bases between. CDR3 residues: CASLGPMGAGELFF. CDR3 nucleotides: TGTGCCAGCCTAGGGCCTATGGGGGCCGGGGAGCTGTTTTTT.

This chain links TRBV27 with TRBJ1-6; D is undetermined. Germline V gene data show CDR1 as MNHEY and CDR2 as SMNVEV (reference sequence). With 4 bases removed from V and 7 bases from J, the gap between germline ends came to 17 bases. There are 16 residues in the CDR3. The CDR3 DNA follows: TGTGCCAGCAGTTCCCGACCCCGGCGGGAGAATTCACCCCTCCACTTT. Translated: CASSSRPRRENSPLHF.

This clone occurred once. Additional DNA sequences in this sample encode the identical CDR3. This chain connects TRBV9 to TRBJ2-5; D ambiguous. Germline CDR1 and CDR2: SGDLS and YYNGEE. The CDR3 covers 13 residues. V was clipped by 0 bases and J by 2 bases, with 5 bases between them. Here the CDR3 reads CASSVARQETQYF. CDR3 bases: TGTGCCAGCAGCGTAGCTAGACAAGAGACCCAGTACTTC.

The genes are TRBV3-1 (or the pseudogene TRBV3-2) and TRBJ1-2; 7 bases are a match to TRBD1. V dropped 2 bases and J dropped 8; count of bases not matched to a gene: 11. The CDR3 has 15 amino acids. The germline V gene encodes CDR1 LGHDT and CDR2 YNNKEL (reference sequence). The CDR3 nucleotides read TGTGCCAGCAGCCAAAACTCCGCAGGGGGAGGGGGCTACACCTTC. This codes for CASSQNSAGGGGYTF.

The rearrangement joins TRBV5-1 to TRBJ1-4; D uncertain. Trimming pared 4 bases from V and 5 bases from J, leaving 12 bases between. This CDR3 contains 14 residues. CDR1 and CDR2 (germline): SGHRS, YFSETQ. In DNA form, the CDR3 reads TGCGCCAGCAGCGCAAACAGCGAAAATGAAAAACTGTTTTTT. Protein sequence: CASSANSENEKLFF.

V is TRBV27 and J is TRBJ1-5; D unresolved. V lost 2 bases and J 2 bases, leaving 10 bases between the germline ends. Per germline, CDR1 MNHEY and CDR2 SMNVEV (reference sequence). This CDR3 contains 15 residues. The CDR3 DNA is TGTGCCAGCAGTTTAGTTGGATTAGGCAATCAGCCCCAGCATTTT. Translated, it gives CASSLVGLGNQPQHF.

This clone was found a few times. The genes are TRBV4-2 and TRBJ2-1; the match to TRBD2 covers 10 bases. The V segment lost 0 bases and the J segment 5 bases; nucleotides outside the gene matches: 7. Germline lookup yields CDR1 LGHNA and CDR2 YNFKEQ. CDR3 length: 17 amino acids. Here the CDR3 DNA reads TGTGCCAGCAGCCAAGATCCCCCAGCGGGAGGGCACAATGAGCAGTTCTTC. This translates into CASSQDPPAGGHNEQFF.

This CDR3 reads CASRRTRDTGELFF. The DNA for the CDR3 is TGTGCCAGCAGACGAACTAGGGACACCGGGGAGCTGTTTTTT. The rearrangement joins TRBV5-6 to TRBJ2-2; maybe TRBD2 (5 bases). CDR3 length: 14 residues. In germline, CDR1 is SGHDT, CDR2 YYEEEE. Trimming stripped 5 bases from V and 3 bases from J, with 11 bases between.

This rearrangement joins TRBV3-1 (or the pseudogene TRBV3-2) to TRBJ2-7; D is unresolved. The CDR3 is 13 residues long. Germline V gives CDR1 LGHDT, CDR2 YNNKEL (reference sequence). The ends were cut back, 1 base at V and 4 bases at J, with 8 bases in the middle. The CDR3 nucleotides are TGTGCCAGCAGCCAAGCACTAAGTTACGAGCAGTACTTC. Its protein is CASSQALSYEQYF.

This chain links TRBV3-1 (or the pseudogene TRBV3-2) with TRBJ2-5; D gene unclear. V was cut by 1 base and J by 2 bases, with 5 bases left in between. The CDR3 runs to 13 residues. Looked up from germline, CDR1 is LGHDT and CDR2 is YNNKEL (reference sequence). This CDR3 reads CASSQVPQETQYF. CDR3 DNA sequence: TGTGCCAGCAGCCAAGTTCCGCAAGAGACCCAGTACTTC.

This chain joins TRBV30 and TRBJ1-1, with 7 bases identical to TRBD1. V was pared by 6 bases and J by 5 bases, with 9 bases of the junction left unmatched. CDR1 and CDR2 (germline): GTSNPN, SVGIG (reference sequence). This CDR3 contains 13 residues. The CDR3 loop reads CACNRGIVTEAFF. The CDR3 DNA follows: TGTGCCTGCAACAGGGGTATAGTTACTGAAGCTTTCTTT. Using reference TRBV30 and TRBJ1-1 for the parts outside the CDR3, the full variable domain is SQTIHQWPATLVQPVGSPLSLECTVEGTSNPNLYWYRQAAGRGLQLLFYSVGIGQISSEVPQNLSASRPQDRQFILSSKKLLLSDSGFYLCACNRGIVTEAFFGQGTRLTVV.

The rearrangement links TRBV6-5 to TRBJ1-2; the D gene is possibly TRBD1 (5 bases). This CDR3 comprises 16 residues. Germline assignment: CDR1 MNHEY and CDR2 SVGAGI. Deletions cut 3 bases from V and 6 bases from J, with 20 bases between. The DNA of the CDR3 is TGTGCCAGCAGTTATTCGCAAAGACAGAGGAACGATGGCTACACCTTC. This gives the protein CASSYSQRQRNDGYTF.

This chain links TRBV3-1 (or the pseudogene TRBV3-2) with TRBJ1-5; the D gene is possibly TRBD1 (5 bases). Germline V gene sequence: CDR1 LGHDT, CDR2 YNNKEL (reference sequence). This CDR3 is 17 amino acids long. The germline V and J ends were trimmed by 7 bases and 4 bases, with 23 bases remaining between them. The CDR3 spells CASIPGGEFYMNQPQHF. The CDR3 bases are TGTGCCAGCATACCCGGGGGGGAGTTTTATATGAATCAGCCCCAGCATTTT.

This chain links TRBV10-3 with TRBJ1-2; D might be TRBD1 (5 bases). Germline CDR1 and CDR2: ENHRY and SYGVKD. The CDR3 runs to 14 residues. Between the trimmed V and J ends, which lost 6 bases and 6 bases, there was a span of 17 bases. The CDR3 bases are TGTGCCATCAGGTTCGGCGGGGCCCGGGATGGCTACACCTTC. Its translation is CAIRFGGARDGYTF.

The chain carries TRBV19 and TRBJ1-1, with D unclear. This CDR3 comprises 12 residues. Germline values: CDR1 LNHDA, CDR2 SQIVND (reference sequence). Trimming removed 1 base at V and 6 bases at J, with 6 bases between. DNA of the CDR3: TGTGCCAGTAGTATAGGTCCACCTGAAGCTTTCTTT. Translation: CASSIGPPEAFF.

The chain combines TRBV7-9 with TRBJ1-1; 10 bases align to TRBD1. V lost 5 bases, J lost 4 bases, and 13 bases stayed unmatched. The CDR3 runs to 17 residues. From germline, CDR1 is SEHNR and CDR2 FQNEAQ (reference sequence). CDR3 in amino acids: CASSQARGQGLGTEAFF. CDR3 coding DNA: TGTGCCAGCAGCCAAGCGAGGGGACAGGGGCTGGGCACTGAAGCTTTCTTT.

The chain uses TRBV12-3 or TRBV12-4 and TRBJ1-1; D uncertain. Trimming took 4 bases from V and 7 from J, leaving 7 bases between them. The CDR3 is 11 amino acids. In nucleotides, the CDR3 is TGTGCCAGCAGTTCCAGGAGTGAAGCTTTCTTT. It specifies CASSSRSEAFF.

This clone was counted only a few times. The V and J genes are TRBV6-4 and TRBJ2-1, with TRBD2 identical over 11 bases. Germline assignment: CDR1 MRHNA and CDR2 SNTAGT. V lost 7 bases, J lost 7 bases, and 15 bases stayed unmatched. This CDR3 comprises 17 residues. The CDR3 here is CASNPFRASGRYNEQFF. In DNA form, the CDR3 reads TGTGCCAGCAATCCCTTCAGGGCTAGCGGGAGGTATAATGAGCAGTTCTTC.

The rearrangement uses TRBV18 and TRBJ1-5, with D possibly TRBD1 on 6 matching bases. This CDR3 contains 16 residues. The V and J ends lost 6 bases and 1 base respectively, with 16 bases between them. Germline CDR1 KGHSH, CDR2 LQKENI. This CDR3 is CASSTQGRGSNQPQHF. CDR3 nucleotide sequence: TGTGCCAGCTCGACCCAGGGAAGGGGGAGCAATCAGCCCCAGCATTTT.

CDR3 sequence: CATSDPRAGPDTQYF. The CDR3 coding sequence is TGTGCCACCAGTGATCCCCGGGCCGGTCCAGATACGCAGTATTTT. The gene calls are TRBV24-1 and TRBJ2-3, with no clear D. The CDR3 is 15 amino acids. Deletions cut 3 bases from V and 4 bases from J, with 13 bases between. Looked up from germline, CDR1 is KGHDR and CDR2 is SFDVKD.

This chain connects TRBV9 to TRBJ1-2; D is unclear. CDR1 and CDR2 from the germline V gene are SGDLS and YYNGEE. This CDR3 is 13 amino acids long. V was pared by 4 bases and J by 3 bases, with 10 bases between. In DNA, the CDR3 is TGTGCCAGCAGCATCGAGGGCGACTATGGCTACACCTTC. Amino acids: CASSIEGDYGYTF.